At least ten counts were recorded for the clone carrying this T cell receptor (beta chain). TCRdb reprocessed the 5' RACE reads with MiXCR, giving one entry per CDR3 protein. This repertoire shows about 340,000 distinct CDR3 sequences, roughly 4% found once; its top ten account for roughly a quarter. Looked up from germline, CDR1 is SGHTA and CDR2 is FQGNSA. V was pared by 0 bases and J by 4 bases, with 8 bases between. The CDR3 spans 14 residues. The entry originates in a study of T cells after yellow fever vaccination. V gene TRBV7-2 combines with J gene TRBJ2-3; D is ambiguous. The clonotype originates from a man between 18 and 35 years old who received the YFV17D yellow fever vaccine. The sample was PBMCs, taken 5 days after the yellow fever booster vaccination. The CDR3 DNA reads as TGTGCCAGCAGCTTAGCGGCCCTCTCAGATACGCAGTATTTT. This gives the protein CASSLAALSDTQYF.